The 18 T cell receptor beta chains below all came from one sample that was sequenced in a study of response to subunit inactivated influenza vaccine. TCRdb recomputed calls from the RT-PCR reads with MiXCR, one row per CDR3 protein. The sample holds approximately 530,000 distinct CDR3 sequences, about 7.6% seen once. Sequencing used PBMCs from blood, obtained less than 30 months after vaccination. Receptors originate from a man between 50 and 69 years old who received an inactivated influenza vaccine.

This clonotype has ten or more counts. This chain connects TRBV12-3 or TRBV12-4 to TRBJ2-6; the D is unclear. Trimming left V 6 bases short and J 2 bases short, with 8 bases between. The CDR3 has 14 residues. The CDR3 coding sequence is TGTGCCAGCAGCCCCATGACTGGGGCCAACGTCCTGACTTTC. Translation gives CASSPMTGANVLTF.

This clonotype was found many times. V is TRBV7-2 and J is TRBJ2-5, with D maybe TRBD2 (6 bases). The germline V and J ends were trimmed by 4 bases and 2 bases, with 14 bases remaining between them. The CDR3 has 15 amino acids. In germline, CDR1 is SGHTA, CDR2 FQGNSA. The CDR3 here is CASSYGLKIQETQYF. Written as DNA, the CDR3 is TGTGCCAGCAGCTACGGACTAAAGATACAAGAGACCCAGTACTTC.

The genes are TRBV6-8 and TRBJ1-5; tentative D call: TRBD1 (6 bases). The V end lost 2 bases, the J end lost 5 bases, and 10 bases lay between the germline ends. Germline CDR1 reads MNHGY; CDR2 reads SAAAGT. This CDR3 spans 14 amino acids. This CDR3 is CASSYVRGDQPQHF. CDR3 DNA sequence: TGTGCCAGCAGTTACGTCAGGGGAGATCAGCCCCAGCATTTT.

In this sample, this clonotype turned up a few times. The chain is built from TRBV24-1 and TRBJ2-1; no firm D call. V was shortened by 4 bases and J by 0 bases, with 12 bases between the two germline ends. Germline V gene lookup returns CDR1 KGHDR and CDR2 SFDVKD. The CDR3 totals 16 residues. CDR3 bases: TGTGCCACCAGTGACCCGACTGCCAGCTCCTACAATGAGCAGTTCTTC. Translating gives CATSDPTASSYNEQFF.

This clonotype occurred a few times. V gene TRBV6-6 combines with J gene TRBJ1-2, with D possibly matching TRBD1 (5 bases). This CDR3 spans 12 amino acids. CDR1 and CDR2 from the germline V gene are MNHNY and SVGAGI (reference sequence). Trimming removed 7 bases at V and 4 bases at J, with 10 bases between. CDR3 DNA: TGTGCCAGCACACAGGAGACCTATGGCTACACCTTC. Translation gives CASTQETYGYTF.

This clonotype was seen more than once but under ten times. The CDR3 loop is CASSLGFGETQYF. CDR3 nucleotides: TGTGCCAGCAGCTTGGGGTTCGGGGAGACCCAGTACTTC. This chain connects TRBV11-3 to TRBJ2-5; D is unclear. Germline V gene data show CDR1 as SGHNT and CDR2 as YENEEA. This CDR3 has 13 amino acids. The ends were cut back, 3 bases at V and 5 bases at J, with 10 bases in the middle.

V usage is TRBV20-1 and J usage is TRBJ2-5; TRBD2 matches 10 bases. The length of the CDR3 is 17 residues. Unmatched junction bases numbered 13, after V lost 3 bases and J lost 3 bases. CDR1 DFQATT and CDR2 SNEGSKA come from the germline V gene (reference sequence). This CDR3 reads CSASKLAGHSTKETQYF. The CDR3 coding sequence is TGCAGTGCTAGTAAACTAGCGGGGCACAGTACCAAAGAGACCCAGTACTTC.

This clonotype was seen a few times. The rearrangement links TRBV11-2 to TRBJ1-2; weak D call: TRBD1 (6 bases). The CDR3 totals 15 residues. Germline V gene data show CDR1 as SGHAT and CDR2 as FQNNGV. The V end was cut by 5 bases, the J end by 4 bases, with 17 bases between. CDR3 sequence reads: CASSLSGRGSYGYTF. CDR3 in DNA: TGTGCCAGCAGCCTTAGCGGCAGGGGAAGCTATGGCTACACCTTC.

This clonotype was detected only a few times. The rearrangement joins TRBV11-2 to TRBJ2-7; D possibly uses TRBD1 or TRBD2 (5 bases each). This CDR3 has 14 amino acids. CDR1 is SGHAT and CDR2 is FQNNGV in the germline V gene. Deletions cut 0 bases from V and 8 bases from J, with 14 bases between. The CDR3 spells CASSLERAGRQQYF. CDR3 nucleotide sequence: TGTGCCAGCAGCTTAGAGAGGGCAGGGCGACAGCAGTACTTC. The full variable domain, in which reference TRBV11-2 and TRBJ2-7 provide the parts outside the CDR3, is EAGVAQSPRYKIIEKRQSVAFWCNPISGHATLYWYQQILGQGPKLLIQFQNNGVVDDSQLPKDRFSAERLKGVDSTLKIQPAKLEDSAVYLCASSLERAGRQQYFGPGTRLTVT.

This sequence joins TRBV29-1 and TRBJ2-1, with TRBD1 matching over 7 bases. The germline CDR1 and CDR2 sequences are SQVTM and ANQGSEA. The junction had 22 bases not matched to a gene; V was cut back by 7 bases and J by 1 base. CDR3 length: 19 residues. CDR3 residues: CSGGRDRVGRGSSYNEQFF. The DNA for the CDR3 is TGCAGCGGTGGGCGCGACAGGGTTGGCCGGGGTTCTTCCTACAATGAGCAGTTCTTC.

Here the CDR3 reads CASSFRPDRYNEQFF. CDR3 nucleotides: TGTGCCAGCAGCTTTCGGCCAGATAGGTACAATGAGCAGTTCTTC. The chain carries TRBV5-6 and TRBJ2-1; D gene ambiguous. Germline V gene data show CDR1 as SGHDT and CDR2 as YYEEEE. V dropped 2 bases and J dropped 4 bases, with 13 bases sitting between them. CDR3 length: 15 amino acids.

This clonotype was observed a handful of times. The chain has TRBV24-1 and TRBJ2-1; perhaps TRBD1 as D (6 bases). Trimming removed 4 bases at V and 0 bases at J, with 9 bases between. The CDR3 length is 15 residues. CDR1 is KGHDR and CDR2 is SFDVKD in the germline V gene. Here the CDR3 reads CATSEPRGSYNEQFF. The CDR3 coding sequence is TGTGCCACCAGTGAGCCCAGGGGCTCCTACAATGAGCAGTTCTTC.

This rearrangement joins TRBV29-1 to TRBJ2-7, with TRBD2 matching over 13 bases. Germline lookup yields CDR1 SQVTM and CDR2 ANQGSEA. After removal of 6 bases from V and 5 bases from J, the junction contained 7 bases not matched to a gene. This CDR3 contains 14 residues. The CDR3 nucleotides are TGCAGCGTCAAGGGACTAGCGGGATTTGACGAGCAGTACTTC. Translation: CSVKGLAGFDEQYF.

Comments on this clonotype: A much larger clone lies one base from this, so it may be a read error. This sequence joins TRBV29-1 and TRBJ1-3; TRBD1 matches at 7 bases. Germline V gene data show CDR1 as SQVTM and CDR2 as ANQGSEA. CDR3 length: 12 residues. The CDR3 region has the DNA TGCAGCGTCGGGACAGACGGAAACTCCATATATTTT. Amino acids: CSVGTDGNSIYF.

The chain employs TRBV28 and TRBJ2-1; 7 bases fit TRBD1. The CDR3 has 15 amino acids. With V trimmed by 7 bases and J by 6 bases, 12 bases remained unmatched. Germline V lookup: CDR1 MDHEN, CDR2 SYDVKM. CDR3 bases: TGTGCCAGCACCACTAGAGACAGGGATTCCAATGAGCAGTTCTTC. Amino acids: CASTTRDRDSNEQFF.

J is TRBJ2-3 and V is TRBV7-8; D is uncertain. V was clipped by 3 bases and J by 3 bases, with 13 bases between them. The germline V gene encodes CDR1 SGHVS and CDR2 FQNEAQ. The CDR3 covers 15 residues. Here the CDR3 reads CASSFSSPITDTQYF. The CDR3 DNA sequence: TGTGCCAGCAGCTTTTCATCCCCAATTACAGATACGCAGTATTTT. The variable domain in full, completed from reference TRBV7-8 and TRBJ2-3, reads GAGVSQSPRYKVAKRGQDVALRCDPISGHVSLFWYQQALGQGPEFLTYFQNEAQLDKSGLPSDRFFAERPEGSVSTLKIQRTQQEDSAVYLCASSFSSPITDTQYFGPGTRLTVL.

The chain combines TRBV4-2 with TRBJ2-1; 10 nucleotides agree with TRBD1. V shed 8 bases, J shed 7 bases, and the junction held 8 bases outside the gene matches. There are 14 residues in the CDR3. Germline CDR1 is LGHNA and CDR2 is YNFKEQ. The CDR3 coding sequence is TGTGCCAGCTGTAAGCGGGACAGGGGAAATGAGCAGTTCTTC. Amino acid sequence: CASCKRDRGNEQFF.

Only a few counts were recorded for this clonotype. The V gene is TRBV7-9, the J gene TRBJ2-7, with D perhaps TRBD2 (7 bases). CDR3 length: 16 amino acids. Trimming took off 1 base at V and 2 bases at J, with 15 bases between the two ends. Germline-derived CDR1 and CDR2 are SEHNR and FQNEAQ (reference sequence). The CDR3 sequence is CASSLVRGLATYEQYF. Written as DNA, the CDR3 is TGTGCCAGCAGCTTAGTGCGGGGGCTCGCTACCTACGAGCAGTACTTC.